This T cell receptor beta chain was captured in a study of regulatory T cells in long-lasting Graves disease. Sample time point: persistent/refractory GD, antithyroid drugs over 5 years with positive TRAb. From RNA extracted from PBMCs, the TCR library was made. Arm-PCR of CDR3 regions and iRepertoire HTBI primers were the basis on which TCR beta libraries were built. TCRdb reprocessed the multiplex PCR reads via MiXCR and lists one record per CDR3 protein. Of under 500,000 distinct CDR3 sequences in the sample, under 25% were seen once. Trimming at V came to 5 bases and at J to 7 bases, leaving 9 bases not matched to a gene. Germline assignment: CDR1 SGHAT and CDR2 FQNNGV. The CDR3 sequence is 16 residues long. This clonotype was counted many times.

The sequences come from peripheral blood mononuclear cells (PBMCs), collected when the disease was refractory, from a patient treated with antithyroid drugs. This chain uses TRBV11-2 with TRBJ2-5; TRBD2 agrees at 14 bases. The receptor's source is a female donor with Graves disease. The CDR3: CASSQSGTSGSATQYF. CDR3 sequence (DNA): TGTGCCAGCAGCCAATCCGGGACTAGCGGGAGTGCGACCCAGTACTTC.